This T cell receptor beta chain is drawn from a study of beta chain features in type 1 diabetes. At least ten counts were recorded for this clone. Its antigen remains unknown. One heparinised draw of blood, averaging around 100 mL, came from each donor. Every isolated RNA sample was fully reverse transcribed, so sequencing captured expressed TCRB transcripts. TCRdb's table, derived via immunoSEQ multiplex PCR, lists solely in-frame clones and lacks some. The sample has nearly 350,000 clones, around 7.6% seen once. Study-level points and caveats: The VDJ junctions of type 1 diabetes patients carried fewer insertions and more deletions. For TCRB rearrangement, an influence of HLA type remained unresolved here.

CDR1 and CDR2 (germline): SGHAT, FQNNGV. Trimming cost V 5 bases and J 6 bases; bases outside gene matches: 5. The CDR3 contains 15 residues. The clonotype originates from a woman under 30 in good health. The chain uses TRBV11-2 and TRBJ2-2; 11 bases match TRBD2. The sequenced sample was central memory CD4+ T cells from blood. The CDR3 DNA is TGTGCCAGCAGCCCGCCGACTAGCGGGGCCGGGGAGCTGTTTTTT. It is translated as CASSPPTSGAGELFF.